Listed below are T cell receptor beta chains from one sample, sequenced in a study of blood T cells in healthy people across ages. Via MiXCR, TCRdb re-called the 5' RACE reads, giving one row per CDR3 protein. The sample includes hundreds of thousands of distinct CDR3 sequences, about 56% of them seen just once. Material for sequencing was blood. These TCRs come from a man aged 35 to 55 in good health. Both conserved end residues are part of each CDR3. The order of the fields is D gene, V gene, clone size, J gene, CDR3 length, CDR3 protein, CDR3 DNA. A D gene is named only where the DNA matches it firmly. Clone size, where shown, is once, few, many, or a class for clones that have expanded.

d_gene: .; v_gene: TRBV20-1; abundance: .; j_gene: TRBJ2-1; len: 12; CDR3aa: CSASRERTEQFF; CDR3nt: TGCAGTGCCAGCAGGGAAAGGACTGAGCAGTTCTTC
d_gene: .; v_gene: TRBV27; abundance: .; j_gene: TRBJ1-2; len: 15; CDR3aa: CASSLFPTSQEGYTF; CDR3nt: TGTGCCAGCAGTTTATTTCCAACAAGCCAGGAGGGCTACACCTTC
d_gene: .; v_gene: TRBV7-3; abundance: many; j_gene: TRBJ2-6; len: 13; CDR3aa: CASTIGGANVLTF; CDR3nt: TGTGCCAGCACCATAGGGGGGGCCAACGTCCTGACTTTC
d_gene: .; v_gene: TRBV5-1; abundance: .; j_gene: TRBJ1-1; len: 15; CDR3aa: CASSLLPERNTEAFF; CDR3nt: TGCGCCAGCAGCTTGTTGCCGGAAAGGAACACTGAAGCTTTCTTT
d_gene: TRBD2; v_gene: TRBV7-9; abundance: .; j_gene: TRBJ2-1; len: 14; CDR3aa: CASSPSGSYNEQFF; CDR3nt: TGTGCCAGCAGTCCTAGCGGTTCCTACAATGAGCAGTTCTTC
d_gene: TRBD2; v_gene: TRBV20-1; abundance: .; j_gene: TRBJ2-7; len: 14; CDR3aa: CSALTSGGTYEQYF; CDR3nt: TGCAGTGCACTGACTAGCGGAGGGACCTACGAGCAGTACTTC
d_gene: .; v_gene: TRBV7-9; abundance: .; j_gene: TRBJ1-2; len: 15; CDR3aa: CASSLLLDNNYGYTF; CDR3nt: TGTGCCAGCAGCTTACTTCTGGACAATAACTATGGCTACACCTTC
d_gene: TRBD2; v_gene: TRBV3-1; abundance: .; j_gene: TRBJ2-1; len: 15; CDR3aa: CASSPLGGRANEQFF; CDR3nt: TGTGCCAGCAGCCCACTGGGCGGGAGGGCCAATGAGCAGTTCTTC
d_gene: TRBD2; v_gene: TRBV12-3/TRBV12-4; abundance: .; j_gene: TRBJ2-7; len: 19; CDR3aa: CASSSSLAGGPGFGYEQYF; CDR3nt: TGTGCCAGCAGTTCCTCATTAGCGGGAGGGCCGGGATTTGGCTACGAGCAGTACTTC
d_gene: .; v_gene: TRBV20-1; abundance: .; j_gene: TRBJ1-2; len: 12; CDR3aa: CSARKTDYGYTF; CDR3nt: TGCAGTGCTCGTAAGACTGATTATGGCTACACCTTC
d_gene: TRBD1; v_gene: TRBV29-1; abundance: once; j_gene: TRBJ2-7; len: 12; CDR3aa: CSVEATGTEQYF; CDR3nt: TGCAGCGTTGAAGCGACAGGGACCGAGCAGTACTTC
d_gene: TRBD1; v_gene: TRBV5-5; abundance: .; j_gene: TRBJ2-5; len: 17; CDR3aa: CASSLYTGTGSQETQYF; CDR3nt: TGTGCCAGCAGCTTGTACACAGGGACAGGGTCCCAAGAGACCCAGTACTTC
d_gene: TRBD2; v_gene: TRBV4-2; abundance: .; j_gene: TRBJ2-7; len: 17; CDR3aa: CASSQDRGASGPYEQYF; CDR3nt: TGTGCCAGCAGCCAGGATAGGGGGGCTAGCGGGCCCTACGAGCAGTACTTC
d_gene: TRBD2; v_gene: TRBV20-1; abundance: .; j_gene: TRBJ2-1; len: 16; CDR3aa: CSARASGSYHYNEQFF; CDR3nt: TGCAGTGCTAGAGCCAGCGGGAGTTATCACTACAATGAGCAGTTCTTC
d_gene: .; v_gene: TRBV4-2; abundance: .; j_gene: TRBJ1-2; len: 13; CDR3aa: CASSQAQDYGYTF; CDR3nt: TGTGCCAGCAGCCAAGCACAGGACTATGGCTACACCTTC
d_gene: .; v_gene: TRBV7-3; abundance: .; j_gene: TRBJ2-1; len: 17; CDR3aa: CASSSRGGAGGHNEQFF; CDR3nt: TGTGCCAGCAGCTCGAGAGGGGGGGCAGGGGGACACAATGAGCAGTTCTTC
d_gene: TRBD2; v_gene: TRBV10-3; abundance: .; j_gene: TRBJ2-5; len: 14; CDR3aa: CAITPGLAQETQYF; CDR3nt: TGTGCCATCACCCCGGGACTAGCGCAAGAGACCCAGTACTTC
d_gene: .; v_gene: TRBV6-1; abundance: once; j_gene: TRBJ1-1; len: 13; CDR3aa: CATGRSLNTEAFF; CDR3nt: TGTGCCACCGGGAGGTCGCTGAACACTGAAGCTTTCTTT
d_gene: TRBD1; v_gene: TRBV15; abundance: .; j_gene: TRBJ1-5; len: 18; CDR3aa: CATSRRGMDRGGSQPQHF; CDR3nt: TGTGCCACCAGCAGACGGGGCATGGACAGGGGCGGGAGCCAGCCCCAGCATTTT
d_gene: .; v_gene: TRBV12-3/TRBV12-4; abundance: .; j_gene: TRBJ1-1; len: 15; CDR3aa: CASNSWGSMNTEAFF; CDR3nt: TGTGCCAGCAATTCCTGGGGGAGCATGAACACTGAAGCTTTCTTT
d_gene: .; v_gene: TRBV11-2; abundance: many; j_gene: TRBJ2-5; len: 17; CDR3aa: CASTPRVSSLPGETQYF; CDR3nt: TGTGCCAGCACCCCTAGGGTGTCTAGTCTACCGGGCGAGACCCAGTACTTC
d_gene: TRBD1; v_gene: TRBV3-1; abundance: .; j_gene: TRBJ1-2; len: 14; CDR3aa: CASSHIWTGYGYTF; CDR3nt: TGTGCCAGCAGCCATATTTGGACAGGGTACGGCTACACCTTC